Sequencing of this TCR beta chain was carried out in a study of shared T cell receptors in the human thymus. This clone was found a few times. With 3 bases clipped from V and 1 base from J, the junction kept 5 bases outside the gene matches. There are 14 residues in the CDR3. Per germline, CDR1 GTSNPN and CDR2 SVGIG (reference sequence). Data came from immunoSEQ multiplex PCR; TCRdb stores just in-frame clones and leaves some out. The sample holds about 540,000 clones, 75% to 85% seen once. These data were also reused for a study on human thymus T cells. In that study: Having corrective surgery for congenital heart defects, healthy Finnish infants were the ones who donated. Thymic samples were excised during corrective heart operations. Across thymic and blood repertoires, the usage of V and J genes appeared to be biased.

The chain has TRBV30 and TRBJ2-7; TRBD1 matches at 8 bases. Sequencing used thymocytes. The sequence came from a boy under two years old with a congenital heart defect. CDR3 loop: CAWRETGGSYEQYF. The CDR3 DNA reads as TGTGCCTGGAGGGAAACAGGGGGTTCCTACGAGCAGTACTTC. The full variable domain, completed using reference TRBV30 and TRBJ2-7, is SQTIHQWPATLVQPVGSPLSLECTVEGTSNPNLYWYRQAAGRGLQLLFYSVGIGQISSEVPQNLSASRPQDRQFILSSKKLLLSDSGFYLCAWRETGGSYEQYFGPGTRLTVT.